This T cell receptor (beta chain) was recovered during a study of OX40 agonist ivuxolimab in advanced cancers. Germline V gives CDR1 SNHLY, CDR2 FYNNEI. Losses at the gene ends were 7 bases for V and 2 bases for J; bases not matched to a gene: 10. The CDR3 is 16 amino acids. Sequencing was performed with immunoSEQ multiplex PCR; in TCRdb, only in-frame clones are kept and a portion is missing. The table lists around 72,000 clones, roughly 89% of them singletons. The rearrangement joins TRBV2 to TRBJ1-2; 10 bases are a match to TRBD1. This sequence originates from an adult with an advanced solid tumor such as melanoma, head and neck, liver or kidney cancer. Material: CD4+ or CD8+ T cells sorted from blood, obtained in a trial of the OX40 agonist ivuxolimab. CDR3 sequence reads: CASTGRRTGGNYGYTF. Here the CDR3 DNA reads TGTGCCAGCACCGGACGACGGACAGGGGGAAACTATGGCTACACCTTC.